The next 29 T cell receptor beta chains were all read from a single sample in a study of kidney transplant recipient with SARS-CoV-2 infection. TCRdb ran MiXCR on the reads and lists one entry per CDR3 protein. The sample records roughly 230,000 distinct CDR3 sequences, 29% being singletons. The sequencing used a blood sample, collected at baseline and on roughly day 120 from a kidney transplant recipient. The receptor set was obtained from a male patient between 25 and 39 years old who had COVID-19 and was a kidney transplant recipient. These T cells may partly come from the graft donor.

This clonotype has at least ten counts. The chain joins TRBV10-2 to TRBJ1-1, with 8 bases fitting TRBD1. This CDR3 has 13 amino acids. The V segment lost 4 bases and the J segment 4 bases; nucleotides outside the gene matches: 2. From germline, CDR1 is WSHSY and CDR2 SAAADI. The CDR3 region is CASSVTGGTEAFF. Written as DNA, the CDR3 is TGCGCCAGCAGTGTAACAGGGGGCACTGAAGCTTTCTTT.

This clonotype has a count of ten or more. V is TRBV10-2 and J is TRBJ2-7, with D hard to call. Germline V gene data show CDR1 as WSHSY and CDR2 as SAAADI. CDR3 length: 12 amino acids. V lost 4 bases to trimming and J lost 7 bases, with 11 bases between them. CDR3 loop: CASSGESTEQYF. CDR3 DNA sequence: TGCGCCAGCAGTGGCGAGTCTACGGAGCAGTACTTC.

This clonotype was found many times. The chain employs TRBV27 and TRBJ2-1; 8 bases map to TRBD2. V lost 4 bases and J lost 3; bases outside the gene matches: 14. Per the germline V gene, CDR1 is MNHEY and CDR2 is SMNVEV (reference sequence). This CDR3 has 18 residues. DNA for the CDR3: TGTGCCAGCAGTTCCCCCCCACCGGGACTAGGCCGCTACAATGAGCAGTTCTTC. This translates into CASSSPPPGLGRYNEQFF.

This clonotype was picked up many times. This chain joins TRBV12-1 and TRBJ1-3. TRBV12-1 is recorded as a pseudogene. This CDR3 has 14 amino acids. CDR3 sequence (DNA): TGTGCCAGCAGCTTTGGGCGAGGGGGAGACACCATATATTTT. It codes for CASSFGRGGDTIYF.

This clonotype was counted ten times or more. The chain recombines TRBV9 with TRBJ1-2, with D hard to call. This CDR3 has 16 residues. Trimming removed 7 bases at V and 4 bases at J, with 23 bases between. Germline lookup yields CDR1 SGDLS and CDR2 YYNGEE. CDR3 bases: TGTGCCAGCGCAACTATGTACTCAAGAAAGACCTATGGCTACACCTTC. This encodes CASATMYSRKTYGYTF.

This clonotype was observed many times. The rearrangement links TRBV20-1 to TRBJ2-2; a possible D gene is TRBD2 (5 bases). Trimming stripped 4 bases from V and 6 bases from J, with 6 bases between. Germline CDR1 is DFQATT and CDR2 is SNEGSKA (reference sequence). CDR3 length: 11 amino acids. CDR3 sequence (DNA): TGCAGTGCTACACTAGCCGGGGAGCTGTTTTTT. Translated, it gives CSATLAGELFF.

The chain carries TRBV19 and TRBJ2-1; D perhaps matches TRBD1 (6 bases). Germline CDR1 LNHDA, CDR2 SQIVND (reference sequence). Trimming took off 3 bases at V and 6 bases at J, with 9 bases between the two ends. The length of the CDR3 is 13 residues. CDR3 in DNA: TGTGCCAGTAGTATCCCCAGGGGCAATGAGCAGTTCTTC. Its protein is CASSIPRGNEQFF.

For this clonotype: A much larger clonotype is one base distant, so this may be a read error. As the CDR3 is not closed by the conserved phenylalanine or tryptophan, this likely results from a read error. J is TRBJ1-1 and V is TRBV6-5; no clear D. This CDR3 contains 14 residues. V dropped 5 bases and J dropped 1 base, with 11 bases sitting between them. The germline CDR1 and CDR2 sequences are MNHEY and SVGAGI. CDR3 sequence (DNA): TGTGCCAGCAGTGAGCCCCATTGGAACACTGAAGCTTTCCTT. Amino acids: CASSEPHWNTEAFL.

In this sample, this clonotype turned up many times. The rearrangement joins TRBV15 to TRBJ2-1; the match to TRBD2 covers 9 bases. The CDR3 is 15 amino acids. Germline CDR1 reads LNHNV; CDR2 reads YYDKDF (reference sequence). With 8 bases clipped from V and 5 bases from J, the junction kept 10 bases outside the gene matches. CDR3 nucleotide sequence: TGTGCCACCGCAGACGGGACTAGCTACCACAATGAGCAGTTCTTC. It is translated as CATADGTSYHNEQFF.

Of note for this clonotype: With a much larger clone just one base away, this may be a read error. V gene TRBV6-6 combines with J gene TRBJ1-5; 8 nucleotides match TRBD1. The CDR3 covers 15 residues. J was trimmed by 1 base and V by 8 bases; bases with no gene match: 7. The V gene's germline CDR1 is MNHNY and CDR2 SVGAGI (reference sequence). The CDR3 sequence: CASAQGTGSNQPQHF. The CDR3 DNA follows: TGTGCCAGCGCTCAAGGGACAGGAAGCAATCAGCCCCAGCATTTT.

Worth noting for this clonotype: A read error may be the cause here, since a much bigger clone is one base away. The rearrangement links TRBV6-5 to TRBJ1-2; the D is unclear. In germline, CDR1 is MNHEY, CDR2 SVGAGI. The CDR3 contains 17 residues. Deletions cut 4 bases from V and 4 bases from J, with 22 bases between. CDR3 in DNA: TGTGCCAGCAGTTGGTCCTCAGGTGGGAGAAAGACCTATGGCTACACCTTC. Translating it yields CASSWSSGGRKTYGYTF.

The chain combines TRBV3-1 with TRBJ2-1; 10 bases map to TRBD2. The V gene's germline CDR1 is LGHDT and CDR2 YNNKEL (reference sequence). The CDR3 is made up of 20 amino acids. V gave up 0 bases and J gave up 3 bases; unmatched junction bases: 14. CDR3 in DNA: TGTGCCAGCAGCCAAGATTCAAAAGTCGGACTAGCGGACCTCTACAATGAGCAGTTCTTC. This gives the protein CASSQDSKVGLADLYNEQFF.

Remarks on this clonotype: A much bigger clone sits one base away, suggesting this may be a read error. The rearrangement joins TRBV10-3 to TRBJ2-1, with 9 positions matching TRBD1. Looked up from germline, CDR1 is ENHRY and CDR2 is SYGVKD. The CDR3 has 18 residues. V was clipped by 0 bases and J by 3 bases; unmatched bases: 9. For the CDR3, the DNA is TGTGCCATCAGTGAGTCGGCCGGGACAGGGAGCTTCTACAATGAGCAGTTCTTC. Translation gives CAISESAGTGSFYNEQFF.

Details on this clonotype: This sequence is one base from a far larger clone and is likely a read error. This is likely a read error, given that the CDR3 carries no conserved phenylalanine or tryptophan at its end. The chain employs TRBV7-3 and TRBJ1-1; D gene uncertain. The CDR3 runs to 13 residues. V was clipped by 2 bases and J by 0 bases, with 4 bases between them. Germline-derived CDR1 and CDR2 are SGHTA and FQGTGA. The CDR3 coding sequence is TGTGCCAGCAGCTTATCGATGAACACTGAAGCTTTCTTA. It encodes CASSLSMNTEAFL.

A note on this clonotype: An end of the junction does not agree with germline; a read error may underlie this. The gene calls are TRBV20-1 and TRBJ1-6; TRBD1 agrees at 7 bases. CDR1 is DFQATT, CDR2 SNEGSKA, per germline (reference sequence). The CDR3 is 14 residues long. CDR3 sequence: CIAREGQNNSPLHF. CDR3 DNA sequence: TGCATTGCTAGAGAGGGACAGAATAATTCACCCCTCCACTTT.

This clonotype was seen only a few times. One end of the junction does not line up with germline, which may come from a read error. The V and J genes are TRBV10-2 and TRBJ2-3, with TRBD2 matching 11 bases. This CDR3 is 16 amino acids long. CDR1 WSHSY and CDR2 SAAADI come from the germline V gene. CDR3 residues: CAISEALAGAKDTQYF. Here the CDR3 DNA reads TGTGCCATCAGTGAAGCACTAGCGGGAGCTAAAGATACGCAGTATTTT.

With respect to this clonotype: Possible read error: a much larger clone is one base away. V gene TRBV3-2 combines with J gene TRBJ2-7; the tabulated D call, TRBD1, remains unverified against the DNA. TRBV3-2 is a recognized pseudogene. The CDR3 is made up of 14 amino acids. CDR3 protein: CASSSRTAAYEQYF. The DNA of the CDR3 is TGTGCCAGCAGCTCCAGGACAGCCGCCTACGAGCAGTACTTC.

This clonotype occurred many times. The V call is TRBV4-1, the J call TRBJ2-2; a weak D match, TRBD1 (5 bases). Germline V gene data show CDR1 as MGHRA and CDR2 as YSYEKL. Trimming pared 2 bases from V and 9 bases from J, leaving 7 bases between. This CDR3 contains 12 residues. CDR3: CASSQPGRELFF. The CDR3 region has the DNA TGCGCCAGCAGCCAACCAGGGAGGGAGCTGTTTTTT.

There are many counts of this clonotype. The chain has TRBV12-3 or TRBV12-4 and TRBJ2-1; TRBD2 matches at 10 bases. V dropped 6 bases and J dropped 0; count of bases not matched to a gene: 5. This CDR3 is built from 16 residues. CDR3 loop: CASRTSGASSYNEQFF. CDR3 nucleotide sequence: TGTGCCAGCAGAACTAGCGGGGCTAGCTCCTACAATGAGCAGTTCTTC.

This clonotype came up once. This clone may be a read error of a much larger clone one base away. The V gene is TRBV21-1, the J gene TRBJ2-3. TRBV21-1 is an annotated pseudogene. This CDR3 region has 17 residues. CDR3 nucleotide sequence: TGTGCCAGCAGATCAGGTGTAGCTACAGTCATGCAAGATACGCGGTATTTT. This translates into CASRSGVATVMQDTRYF.

There are many counts of this clonotype. This chain joins TRBV9 and TRBJ1-3; 8 bases are shared with TRBD1. This CDR3 has 18 amino acids. Germline CDR1 and CDR2: SGDLS and YYNGEE. With V trimmed by 0 bases and J by 3 bases, 11 bases remained unmatched. The CDR3 loop is CASSVAIQDRVFGNTIYF. CDR3 coding DNA: TGTGCCAGCAGCGTAGCTATCCAGGACAGGGTATTTGGAAACACCATATATTTT.

This clonotype occurred many times. The chain employs TRBV11-2 and TRBJ2-1; D unclear. The CDR3 is made up of 12 amino acids. Trimming took 5 bases from V and 8 from J, leaving 10 bases between them. The V gene's germline CDR1 is SGHAT and CDR2 FQNNGV. Here the CDR3 reads CASSQALDEQFF. DNA of the CDR3: TGTGCCAGCAGCCAAGCTCTCGATGAGCAGTTCTTC.

The chain couples TRBV2 to TRBJ2-2; D call uncertain. This CDR3 has 15 residues. CDR1 and CDR2 from the germline V gene are SNHLY and FYNNEI. V dropped 4 bases and J dropped 6 bases, with 15 bases sitting between them. This CDR3 reads CASSAGSLAPGELFF. CDR3 DNA sequence: TGTGCCAGCAGTGCGGGCTCCCTTGCTCCCGGGGAGCTGTTTTTT.

This chain connects TRBV4-1 to TRBJ2-5, with D possibly being TRBD1 (5 bases). V was cut by 3 bases and J by 5 bases, with 25 bases left in between. From germline, CDR1 is MGHRA and CDR2 YSYEKL. CDR3 length: 18 residues. DNA for the CDR3: TGCGCCAGCAGCCAGCTCCCTGACAGCGTCTTGTTTTTTGAGACCCAGTACTTC. Encoded protein: CASSQLPDSVLFFETQYF.

Concerning this clonotype itself: A much larger clone lies one base from this, so it may be a read error. This sequence joins TRBV27 and TRBJ2-1; 7 bases are shared with TRBD2. This CDR3 has 16 residues. Germline V gene lookup returns CDR1 MNHEY and CDR2 SMNVEV (reference sequence). Trimming cost V 3 bases and J 8 bases; bases outside gene matches: 13. CDR3 coding DNA: TGTGCCAGCAGTTTGTCGCGGACTAGAGGGAGGTATGAGCAGTTCTTC. This codes for CASSLSRTRGRYEQFF.

This clonotype occurred many times. The chain carries TRBV6-2 or TRBV6-3 and TRBJ1-2; D gene unclear. CDR1 is MNHEY, CDR2 SVGEGT, per germline. This CDR3 contains 17 residues. Trimming removed 4 bases at V and 4 bases at J, with 22 bases between. CDR3: CASSCDICIGKTYGYTF. The CDR3 DNA reads TGTGCCAGCAGTTGTGACATCTGCATCGGAAAGACCTATGGCTACACCTTC.

The chain recombines TRBV21-1 with TRBJ2-3. TRBV21-1 constitutes a pseudogene. This CDR3 is 17 amino acids long. The CDR3 DNA reads as TGTGCCGGCAGTATCATCGTAGCTACAGTCATGCAAGATACGCAGTATTTT. As protein: CAGSIIVATVMQDTQYF.

This clonotype was recorded many times. This chain joins TRBV6-5 and TRBJ2-2; D is unclear. The CDR3 covers 14 residues. Trimming shortened V by 3 bases and J by 4 bases, and 9 bases separated the two germline ends. Germline V gene data show CDR1 as MNHEY and CDR2 as SVGAGI. CDR3 amino acids: CASSYDSFTGELFF. The DNA of the CDR3 is TGTGCCAGCAGTTATGATAGCTTCACCGGGGAGCTGTTTTTT.

Of note for this clonotype: A much bigger clone sits one base away, suggesting this may be a read error. The chain has TRBV7-8 and TRBJ1-2; no clear D. CDR3 length: 17 residues. The ends were cut back, 8 bases at V and 4 bases at J, with 26 bases in the middle. Germline V CDR1 and CDR2: SGHVS, FQNEAQ. CDR3 residues: CASGGDWFTRKTYGYTF. The CDR3 DNA sequence: TGTGCCAGCGGCGGGGATTGGTTTACCCGAAAGACCTATGGCTACACCTTC.